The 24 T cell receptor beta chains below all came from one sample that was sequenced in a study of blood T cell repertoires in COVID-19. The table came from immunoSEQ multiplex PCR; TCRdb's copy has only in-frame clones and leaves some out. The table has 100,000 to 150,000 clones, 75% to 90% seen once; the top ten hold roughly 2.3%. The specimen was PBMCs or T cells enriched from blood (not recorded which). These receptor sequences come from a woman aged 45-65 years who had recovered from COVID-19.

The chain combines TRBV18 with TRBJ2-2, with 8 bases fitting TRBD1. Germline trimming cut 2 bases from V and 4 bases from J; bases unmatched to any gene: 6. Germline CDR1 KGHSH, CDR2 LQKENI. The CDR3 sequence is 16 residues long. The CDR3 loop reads CASSPGGTGLTGELFF. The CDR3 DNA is TGTGCCAGCTCACCAGGAGGGACAGGCCTCACCGGGGAGCTGTTTTTT. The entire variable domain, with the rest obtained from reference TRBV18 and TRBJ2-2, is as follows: NAGVMQNPRHLVRRRGQEARLRCSPMKGHSHVYWYRQLPEEGLKFMVYLQKENIIDESGMPKERFSAEFPKEGPSILRIQQVVRGDSAAYFCASSPGGTGLTGELFFGEGSRLTVL.

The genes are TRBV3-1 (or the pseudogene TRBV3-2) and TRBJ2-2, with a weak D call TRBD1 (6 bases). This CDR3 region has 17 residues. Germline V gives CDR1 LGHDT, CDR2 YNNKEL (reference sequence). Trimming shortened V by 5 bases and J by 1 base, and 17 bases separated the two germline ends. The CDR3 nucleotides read TGTGCCAGCAGCGGCAGGGGTCCCCGCCAGAACACCGGGGAGCTGTTTTTT. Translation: CASSGRGPRQNTGELFF.

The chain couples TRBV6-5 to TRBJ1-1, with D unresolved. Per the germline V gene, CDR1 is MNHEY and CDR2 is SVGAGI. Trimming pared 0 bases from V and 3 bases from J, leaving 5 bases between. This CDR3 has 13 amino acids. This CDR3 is CASSYSLYTEAFF. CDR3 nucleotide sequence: TGTGCCAGCAGTTACTCGCTATACACTGAAGCTTTCTTT.

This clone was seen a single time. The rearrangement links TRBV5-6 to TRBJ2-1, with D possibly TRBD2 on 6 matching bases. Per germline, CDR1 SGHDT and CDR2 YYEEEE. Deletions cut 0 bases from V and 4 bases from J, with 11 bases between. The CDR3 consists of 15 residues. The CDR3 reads CASSLAGDPYNEQFF. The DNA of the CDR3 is TGTGCCAGCAGCTTGGCGGGGGACCCTTACAATGAGCAGTTCTTC.

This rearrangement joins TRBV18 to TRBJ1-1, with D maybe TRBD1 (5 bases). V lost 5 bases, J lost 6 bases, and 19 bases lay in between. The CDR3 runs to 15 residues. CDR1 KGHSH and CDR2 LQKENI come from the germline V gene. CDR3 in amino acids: CASSARGNLNAEAFF. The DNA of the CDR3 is TGTGCCAGCTCAGCCCGGGGGAATCTTAACGCTGAAGCTTTCTTT.

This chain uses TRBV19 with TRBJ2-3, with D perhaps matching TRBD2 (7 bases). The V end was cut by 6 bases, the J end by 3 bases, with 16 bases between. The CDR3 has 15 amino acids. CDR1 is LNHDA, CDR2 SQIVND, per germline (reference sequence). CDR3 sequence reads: CASSPLAGATDTQYF. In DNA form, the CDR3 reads TGTGCCAGTAGCCCCCTGGCGGGGGCTACAGATACGCAGTATTTT.

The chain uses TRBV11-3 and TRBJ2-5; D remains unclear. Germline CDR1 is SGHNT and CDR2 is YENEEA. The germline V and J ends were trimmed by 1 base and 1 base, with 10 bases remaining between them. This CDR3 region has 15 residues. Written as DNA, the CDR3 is TGTGCCAGCAGCTTAGTATCCGAACTCCAAGAGACCCAGTACTTC. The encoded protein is CASSLVSELQETQYF.

CDR3 bases: TGTGCCAGCAGTGGTCGAGACAGGGGCTACGAGCAGTACTTC. Amino acids: CASSGRDRGYEQYF. The chain joins TRBV5-6 to TRBJ2-7; 8 nucleotides agree with TRBD1. With V trimmed by 5 bases and J by 3 bases, 7 bases remained unmatched. Germline CDR1 SGHDT, CDR2 YYEEEE. This CDR3 is 14 amino acids long.

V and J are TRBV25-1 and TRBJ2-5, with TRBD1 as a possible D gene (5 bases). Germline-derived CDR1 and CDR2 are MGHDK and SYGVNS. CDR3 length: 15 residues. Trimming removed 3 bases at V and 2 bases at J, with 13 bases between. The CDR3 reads CASSEAWQGQETQYF. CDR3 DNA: TGTGCCAGCAGTGAGGCTTGGCAGGGTCAAGAGACCCAGTACTTC.

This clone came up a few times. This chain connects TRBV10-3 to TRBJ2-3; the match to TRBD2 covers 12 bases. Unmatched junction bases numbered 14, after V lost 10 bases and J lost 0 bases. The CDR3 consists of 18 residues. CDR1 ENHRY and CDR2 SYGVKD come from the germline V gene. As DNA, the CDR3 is TGTGCCACAGCGGCGGGGCTAGCGGGGGGGGCCAGCACAGATACGCAGTATTTT. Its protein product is CATAAGLAGGASTDTQYF.

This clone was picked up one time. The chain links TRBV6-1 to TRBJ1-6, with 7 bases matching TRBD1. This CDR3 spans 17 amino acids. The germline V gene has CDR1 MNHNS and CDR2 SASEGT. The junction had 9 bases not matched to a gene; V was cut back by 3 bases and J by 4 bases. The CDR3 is CASSEPSGTVYNSPLHF. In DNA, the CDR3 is TGTGCCAGCAGTGAGCCGTCGGGGACAGTTTATAATTCACCCCTCCACTTT.

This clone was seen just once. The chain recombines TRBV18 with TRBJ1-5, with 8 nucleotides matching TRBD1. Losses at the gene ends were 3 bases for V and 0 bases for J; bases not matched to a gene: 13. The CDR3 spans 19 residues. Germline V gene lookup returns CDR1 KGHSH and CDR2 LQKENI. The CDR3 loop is CASSPQTGQGGYSNQPQHF. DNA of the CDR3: TGTGCCAGCTCACCCCAGACTGGACAGGGAGGTTATAGCAATCAGCCCCAGCATTTT.

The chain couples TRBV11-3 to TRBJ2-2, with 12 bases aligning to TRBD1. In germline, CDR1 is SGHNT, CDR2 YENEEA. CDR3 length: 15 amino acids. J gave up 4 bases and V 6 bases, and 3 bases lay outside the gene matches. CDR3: CASRGQGAGTGELFF. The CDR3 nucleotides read TGTGCCAGCAGGGGACAGGGGGCTGGCACCGGGGAGCTGTTTTTT. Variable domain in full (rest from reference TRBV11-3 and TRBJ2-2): EAGVVQSPRYKIIEKKQPVAFWCNPISGHNTLYWYLQNLGQGPELLIRYENEEAVDDSQLPKDRFSAERLKGVDSTLKIQPAELGDSAVYLCASRGQGAGTGELFFGEGSRLTVL.

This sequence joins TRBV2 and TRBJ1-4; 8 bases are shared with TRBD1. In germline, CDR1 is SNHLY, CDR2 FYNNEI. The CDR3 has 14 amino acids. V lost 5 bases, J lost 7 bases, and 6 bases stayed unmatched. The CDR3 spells CASSTDRGGEKLFF. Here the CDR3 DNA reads TGTGCCAGCAGTACCGACAGGGGAGGTGAAAAACTGTTTTTT.

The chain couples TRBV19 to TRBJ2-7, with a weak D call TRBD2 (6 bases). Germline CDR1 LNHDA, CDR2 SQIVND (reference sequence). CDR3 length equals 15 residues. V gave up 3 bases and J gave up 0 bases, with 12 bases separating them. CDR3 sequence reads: CASSIETGVSYEQYF. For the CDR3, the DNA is TGTGCCAGTAGTATTGAGACGGGGGTCTCCTACGAGCAGTACTTC.

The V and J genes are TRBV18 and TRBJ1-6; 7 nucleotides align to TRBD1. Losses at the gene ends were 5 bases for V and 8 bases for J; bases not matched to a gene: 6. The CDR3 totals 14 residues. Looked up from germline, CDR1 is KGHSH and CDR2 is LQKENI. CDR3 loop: CASSAQGGDSPLHF. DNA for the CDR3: TGTGCCAGCTCAGCGCAGGGGGGAGATTCACCCCTCCACTTT.

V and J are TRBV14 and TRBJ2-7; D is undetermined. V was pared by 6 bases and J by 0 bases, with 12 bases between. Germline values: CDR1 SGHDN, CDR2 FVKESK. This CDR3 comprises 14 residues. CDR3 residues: CASSPDWSSYEQYF. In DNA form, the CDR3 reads TGTGCCAGCAGTCCTGACTGGAGCTCCTACGAGCAGTACTTC. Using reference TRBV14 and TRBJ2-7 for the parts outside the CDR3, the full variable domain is EAGVTQFPSHSVIEKGQTVTLRCDPISGHDNLYWYRRVMGKEIKFLLHFVKESKQDESGMPNNRFLAERTGGTYSTLKVQPAELEDSGVYFCASSPDWSSYEQYFGPGTRLTVT.

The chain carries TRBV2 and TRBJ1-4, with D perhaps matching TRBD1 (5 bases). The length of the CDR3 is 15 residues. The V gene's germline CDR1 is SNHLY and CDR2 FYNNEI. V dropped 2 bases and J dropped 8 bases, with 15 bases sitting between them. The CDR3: CASSELRGAGEKLFF. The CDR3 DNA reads TGTGCCAGCAGTGAATTGCGAGGGGCGGGGGAAAAACTGTTTTTT.

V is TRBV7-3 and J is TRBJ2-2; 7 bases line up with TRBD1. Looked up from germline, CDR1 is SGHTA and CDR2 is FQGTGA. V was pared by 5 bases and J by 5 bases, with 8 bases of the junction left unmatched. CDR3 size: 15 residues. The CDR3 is CASSLQGVGTGELFF. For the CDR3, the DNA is TGTGCCAGCAGCCTCCAGGGGGTCGGGACCGGGGAGCTGTTTTTT.

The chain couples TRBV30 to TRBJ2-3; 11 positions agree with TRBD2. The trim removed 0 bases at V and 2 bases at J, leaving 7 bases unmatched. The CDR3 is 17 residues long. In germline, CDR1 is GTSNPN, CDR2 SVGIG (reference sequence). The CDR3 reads CAWSVSLAGGDTDTQYF. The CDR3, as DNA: TGTGCCTGGAGTGTATCGCTAGCGGGGGGCGACACAGATACGCAGTATTTT.

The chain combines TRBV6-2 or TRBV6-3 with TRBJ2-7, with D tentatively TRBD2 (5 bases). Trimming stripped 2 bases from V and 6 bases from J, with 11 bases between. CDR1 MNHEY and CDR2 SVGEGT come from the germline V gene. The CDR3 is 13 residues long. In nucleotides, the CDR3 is TGTGCCAGCAGTTACCAGACCGCGGGCGAGCAGTACTTC. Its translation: CASSYQTAGEQYF.

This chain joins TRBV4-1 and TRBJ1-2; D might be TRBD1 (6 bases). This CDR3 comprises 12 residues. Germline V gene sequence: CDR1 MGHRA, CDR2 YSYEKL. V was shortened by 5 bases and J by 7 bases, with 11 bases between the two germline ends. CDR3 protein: CASSGQLRGYTF. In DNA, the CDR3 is TGCGCCAGCAGCGGACAGTTGCGTGGCTACACCTTC.

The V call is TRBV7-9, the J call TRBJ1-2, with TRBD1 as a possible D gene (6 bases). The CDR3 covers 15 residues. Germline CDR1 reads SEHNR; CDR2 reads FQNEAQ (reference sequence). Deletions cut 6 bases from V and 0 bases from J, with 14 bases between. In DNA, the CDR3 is TGTGCCAGCAGGGCGAGGGACACCCCTAACTATGGCTACACCTTC. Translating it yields CASRARDTPNYGYTF.

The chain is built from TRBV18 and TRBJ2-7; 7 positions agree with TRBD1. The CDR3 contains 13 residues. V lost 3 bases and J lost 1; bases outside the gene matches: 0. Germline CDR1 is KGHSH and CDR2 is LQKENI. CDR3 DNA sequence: TGTGCCAGCTCACCGGGACAGTCCTACGAGCAGTACTTC. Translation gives CASSPGQSYEQYF. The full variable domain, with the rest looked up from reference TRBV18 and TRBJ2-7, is NAGVMQNPRHLVRRRGQEARLRCSPMKGHSHVYWYRQLPEEGLKFMVYLQKENIIDESGMPKERFSAEFPKEGPSILRIQQVVRGDSAAYFCASSPGQSYEQYFGPGTRLTVT.